Following are 27 T cell receptor beta chains from one sample sequenced in a study of cytomegalovirus exposure and HLA in healthy donors. The PCR used 60 Vbeta and 13 Jbeta primers. The assay was immunoSEQ multiplex PCR, and TCRdb's table has in-frame clones only and misses some. This listing includes 100,000 to 150,000 clones. Material for sequencing was PBMCs. The source is a woman in her thirties or forties in good health and CMV-seronegative.

The V gene is TRBV5-1, the J gene TRBJ2-2, with D tentatively TRBD1 (5 bases). The germline V gene has CDR1 SGHRS and CDR2 YFSETQ. This CDR3 is 13 amino acids long. Trimming shortened V by 0 bases and J by 6 bases, and 6 bases separated the two germline ends. CDR3 nucleotide sequence: TGCGCCAGCAGCTTGGCCAGGGCCGGGGAGCTGTTTTTT. Its translation: CASSLARAGELFF.

CDR3 amino acids: CASSQGSRNSGNTIYF. For the CDR3, the DNA is TGTGCCAGCAGCCAGGGGTCCAGGAACTCTGGAAACACCATATATTTT. V gene TRBV7-6 combines with J gene TRBJ1-3; possibly TRBD1 for D (6 bases). V was shortened by 5 bases and J by 0 bases, with 14 bases between the two germline ends. In germline, CDR1 is SGHVS, CDR2 FNYEAQ. This CDR3 has 16 amino acids.

The chain joins TRBV6-6 to TRBJ2-1; 10 bases agree with TRBD1. V lost 4 bases to trimming and J lost 6 bases; unmatched junction nucleotides: 6. There are 15 residues in the CDR3. CDR1 is MNHNY and CDR2 is SVGAGI in the germline V gene (reference sequence). The CDR3 spells CASSSGTGDANEQFF. The DNA of the CDR3 is TGTGCCAGCAGTTCGGGGACAGGGGATGCCAATGAGCAGTTCTTC.

The rearrangement joins TRBV28 to TRBJ2-7; 10 bases line up with TRBD2. The ends lost 2 bases at V and 2 bases at J; junction bases unmatched: 6. The length of the CDR3 is 16 residues. CDR1 and CDR2 from the germline V gene are MDHEN and SYDVKM. CDR3 sequence reads: CASSLVPAGGPYEQYF. CDR3 sequence (DNA): TGTGCCAGCAGTTTAGTTCCAGCGGGGGGGCCCTACGAGCAGTACTTC.

The chain couples TRBV4-3 to TRBJ1-1; TRBD1 matches 9 bases. Germline V gene data show CDR1 as LGHNA and CDR2 as YSLEER. The CDR3 covers 14 residues. J was trimmed by 5 bases and V by 0 bases; bases with no gene match: 1. The DNA for the CDR3 is TGCGCCAGCAGCCAAGAGGACAGGGGAACTGAAGCTTTCTTT. It translates to CASSQEDRGTEAFF.

This chain uses TRBV28 with TRBJ2-1, with 8 nucleotides matching TRBD2. V was pared by 3 bases and J by 8 bases, with 9 bases of the junction left unmatched. The CDR3 sequence is 15 residues long. The germline CDR1 and CDR2 sequences are MDHEN and SYDVKM. The CDR3 loop is CASSFGGAPNYEQFF. The CDR3 DNA is TGTGCCAGCAGTTTCGGGGGGGCGCCCAATTATGAGCAGTTCTTC. The full variable domain, rest sourced from reference TRBV28 and TRBJ2-1, is DVKVTQSSRYLVKRTGEKVFLECVQDMDHENMFWYRQDPGLGLRLIYFSYDVKMKEKGDIPEGYSVSREKKERFSLILESASTNQTSMYLCASSFGGAPNYEQFFGPGTRLTVL.

The chain uses TRBV7-2 and TRBJ2-3, with 7 bases matching TRBD1. This CDR3 spans 13 amino acids. CDR1 is SGHTA, CDR2 FQGNSA, per germline. V shed 3 bases, J shed 7 bases, and the junction held 4 bases outside the gene matches. CDR3 protein: CASSFRQGNTQYF. DNA for the CDR3: TGTGCCAGCAGCTTCCGACAGGGAAATACGCAGTATTTT.

The CDR3 DNA is TGTGCCAGCAGCTTGCCGATCAACAGCAACTATGGCTACACCTTC. Residues: CASSLPINSNYGYTF. This chain uses TRBV5-5 with TRBJ1-2; D is ambiguous. Per germline, CDR1 SGHKS and CDR2 YYEKEE (reference sequence). The CDR3 consists of 15 residues. V was cut by 1 base and J by 2 bases, with 12 bases left in between.

The chain joins TRBV10-3 to TRBJ1-1, with 8 bases aligning to TRBD1. The trim removed 6 bases at V and 1 base at J, leaving 4 bases unmatched. The CDR3 is 14 residues long. CDR1 ENHRY and CDR2 SYGVKD come from the germline V gene. CDR3 in DNA: TGTGCCATCAGCAAGACAGGGGCGAACACTGAAGCTTTCTTT. Translating it yields CAISKTGANTEAFF.

The chain joins TRBV6-5 to TRBJ1-2; 10 bases are shared with TRBD1. CDR3 length: 13 amino acids. Trimming at V came to 6 bases and at J to 5 bases, leaving 3 bases not matched to a gene. Per the germline V gene, CDR1 is MNHEY and CDR2 is SVGAGI. The CDR3 sequence is CASRTGQGYGYTF. The DNA of the CDR3 is TGTGCCAGCAGGACGGGACAGGGGTATGGCTACACCTTC.

V usage is TRBV5-1 and J usage is TRBJ2-7; 10 positions match TRBD1. The germline V gene encodes CDR1 SGHRS and CDR2 YFSETQ. The J segment lost 7 bases and the V segment lost 3 bases, leaving 7 bases of the junction unmatched. The CDR3 contains 14 residues. The CDR3 region has the DNA TGCGCCAGCAGCTGGGACAGGGGATCGGGTGAGCAGTACTTC. It yields the protein CASSWDRGSGEQYF.

This chain links TRBV7-8 with TRBJ1-5, with TRBD1 identical over 7 bases. CDR1 SGHVS and CDR2 FQNEAQ come from the germline V gene. With V trimmed by 7 bases and J by 3 bases, 9 bases remained unmatched. This CDR3 has 15 amino acids. CDR3 bases: TGTGCCAGCACTTCTCAGGGGGTCCTCAATCAGCCCCAGCATTTT. This codes for CASTSQGVLNQPQHF. Based on the CDR3 plus reference TRBV7-8 and TRBJ1-5, the full variable domain is GAGVSQSPRYKVAKRGQDVALRCDPISGHVSLFWYQQALGQGPEFLTYFQNEAQLDKSGLPSDRFFAERPEGSVSTLKIQRTQQEDSAVYLCASTSQGVLNQPQHFGDGTRLSIL.

The chain combines TRBV7-3 with TRBJ2-1, with TRBD1 as a possible D gene (6 bases). The CDR3 covers 14 residues. Germline V lookup: CDR1 SGHTA, CDR2 FQGTGA. Trimming cost V 5 bases and J 4 bases, with 12 bases left between them. Here the CDR3 reads CASSQTGKYNEQFF. CDR3 coding DNA: TGTGCCAGCAGCCAAACAGGGAAATACAATGAGCAGTTCTTC.

The V and J genes are TRBV5-4 and TRBJ1-1; tentatively, D is TRBD1 (5 bases). This CDR3 has 13 residues. Germline CDR1 SGHNT, CDR2 YYREEE (reference sequence). Trimming cost V 4 bases and J 1 base, with 8 bases left between them. This CDR3 reads CASSVDRNTEAFF. The CDR3 nucleotides read TGTGCCAGCAGCGTTGACAGGAACACTGAAGCTTTCTTT. The variable domain in full, completed from reference TRBV5-4 and TRBJ1-1, reads ETGVTQSPTHLIKTRGQQVTLRCSSQSGHNTVSWYQQALGQGPQFIFQYYREEENGRGNFPPRFSGLQFPNYSSELNVNALELDDSALYLCASSVDRNTEAFFGQGTRLTVV.

V is TRBV7-9 and J is TRBJ2-7, with 7 positions matching TRBD2. The CDR3 runs to 14 residues. With 7 bases clipped from V and 5 bases from J, the junction kept 11 bases outside the gene matches. Per germline, CDR1 SEHNR and CDR2 FQNEAQ (reference sequence). The CDR3, as DNA: TGTGCCAGCAAGAGGGAGGGAAGTCCGGACGAGCAGTACTTC. This sequence encodes CASKREGSPDEQYF. The full variable domain, completed using reference TRBV7-9 and TRBJ2-7, is DTGVSQNPRHKITKRGQNVTFRCDPISEHNRLYWYRQTLGQGPEFLTYFQNEAQLEKSRLLSDRFSAERPKGSFSTLEIQRTEQGDSAMYLCASKREGSPDEQYFGPGTRLTVT.

The chain links TRBV19 to TRBJ2-2; TRBD1 agrees at 7 bases. The CDR3 extends over 14 amino acids. Germline V gene data show CDR1 as LNHDA and CDR2 as SQIVND (reference sequence). Germline trimming cut 6 bases from V and 4 bases from J; bases unmatched to any gene: 5. This CDR3 reads CASSRTGGTGELFF. The CDR3 DNA follows: TGTGCCAGTAGCCGGACAGGCGGCACCGGGGAGCTGTTTTTT.

The chain links TRBV28 to TRBJ2-5, with 7 nucleotides matching TRBD1. CDR1 and CDR2 (germline): MDHEN, SYDVKM. V lost 4 bases to trimming and J lost 0 bases; unmatched junction nucleotides: 8. CDR3 length equals 16 residues. CDR3 bases: TGTGCCAGCAGTTATGGACAGGCGATTTACCAAGAGACCCAGTACTTC. Its translation is CASSYGQAIYQETQYF.

Worth noting for this clone: A junction boundary mismatches the germline segment, possibly from a read error. V gene TRBV28 combines with J gene TRBJ1-4; the D is unclear. This CDR3 region has 12 residues. Germline assignment: CDR1 MDHEN and CDR2 SYDVKM. CDR3 region: CASSSGGPENYF. In DNA form, the CDR3 reads TGTGCCAGCAGTAGCGGCGGTCCGGAAAATTACTTT.

The V gene is TRBV11-2, the J gene TRBJ1-2; 7 nucleotides line up with TRBD1. CDR3 length: 16 amino acids. V lost 4 bases and J lost 0; bases outside the gene matches: 8. Germline CDR1 reads SGHAT; CDR2 reads FQNNGV. The CDR3 DNA is TGTGCCAGCAGCTCCTTAGACGGACAGGCTAACTATGGCTACACCTTC. The encoded protein is CASSSLDGQANYGYTF.

The genes are TRBV9 and TRBJ1-2, with D unresolved. The V gene's germline CDR1 is SGDLS and CDR2 YYNGEE. Deletions cut 0 bases from V and 0 bases from J, with 6 bases between. The CDR3 extends over 14 amino acids. CDR3 in amino acids: CASSVGQANYGYTF. In DNA form, the CDR3 reads TGTGCCAGCAGCGTAGGTCAGGCTAACTATGGCTACACCTTC.

This chain uses TRBV11-2 with TRBJ1-1; D not certain. V was clipped by 5 bases and J by 1 base, with 14 bases between them. This CDR3 is 15 amino acids long. Germline values: CDR1 SGHAT, CDR2 FQNNGV. In DNA form, the CDR3 reads TGTGCCAGCAGCCTCTTTCCAGGATCGAACACTGAAGCTTTCTTT. The encoded protein is CASSLFPGSNTEAFF.

The rearrangement uses TRBV19 and TRBJ1-6, with a weak D call TRBD1 (6 bases). The CDR3 covers 14 residues. V gave up 6 bases and J gave up 8 bases, with 14 bases separating them. Germline V gene lookup returns CDR1 LNHDA and CDR2 SQIVND (reference sequence). The CDR3 loop is CASSLQGSHSPLHF. The CDR3 bases are TGTGCCAGTAGCTTACAGGGTTCCCATTCACCCCTCCACTTT.

This sequence joins TRBV19 and TRBJ1-5, with 9 bases fitting TRBD1. The CDR3 is 14 residues long. V lost 8 bases, J lost 5 bases, and 7 bases stayed unmatched. CDR1 LNHDA and CDR2 SQIVND come from the germline V gene (reference sequence). CDR3 nucleotide sequence: TGTGCCAGTGTTACAGGGGGCGCCGATCAGCCCCAGCATTTT. Translation: CASVTGGADQPQHF. Combining the CDR3 with reference TRBV19 and TRBJ1-5 gives the whole variable domain DGGITQSPKYLFRKEGQNVTLSCEQNLNHDAMYWYRQDPGQGLRLIYYSQIVNDFQKGDIAEGYSVSREKKESFPLTVTSAQKNPTAFYLCASVTGGADQPQHFGDGTRLSIL.

The rearrangement links TRBV4-2 to TRBJ1-1; unclear D gene. The V gene's germline CDR1 is LGHNA and CDR2 YNFKEQ. The CDR3 length is 17 residues. Trimming took 0 bases from V and 0 from J, leaving 14 bases between them. Here the CDR3 reads CASSQDPWVAMNTEAFF. Written as DNA, the CDR3 is TGTGCCAGCAGCCAAGACCCCTGGGTAGCCATGAACACTGAAGCTTTCTTT.

The CDR3 DNA is TGTGCCAGCAGTGACGGACAGGACACCGGGGAGCTGTTTTTT. Its protein product is CASSDGQDTGELFF. The chain recombines TRBV6-4 with TRBJ2-2; 7 positions match TRBD1. Per germline, CDR1 MRHNA and CDR2 SNTAGT. The CDR3 spans 14 residues. J lost 3 bases, V lost 2 bases, and 0 bases had no gene match.

The chain has TRBV28 and TRBJ1-3; 8 nucleotides match TRBD1. CDR3 size: 14 residues. Trimming took 4 bases from V and 7 from J; bases not matched to a gene: 6. Germline V CDR1 and CDR2: MDHEN, SYDVKM. CDR3 coding DNA: TGTGCCAGCAGTTCCGGACAGGGTCAGAACACCATATATTTT. This codes for CASSSGQGQNTIYF.

The genes are TRBV19 and TRBJ1-1; D unclear. Deletions cut 8 bases from V and 8 bases from J, with 15 bases between. CDR3 size: 12 residues. The germline V gene encodes CDR1 LNHDA and CDR2 SQIVND (reference sequence). The CDR3 spells CASGDTGREAFF. The CDR3 DNA sequence: TGTGCCAGTGGGGATACGGGGAGGGAAGCTTTCTTT.